Each of the 27 T cell receptor beta chains below was sequenced from the same sample in a study of cytomegalovirus exposure and HLA in healthy donors. Primers: 60 Vbeta forward and 13 Jbeta reverse. Only in-frame clones appear in the TCRdb table, and some are missing; sequencing was by immunoSEQ multiplex PCR. The sample consists of more than 85,000 clones, around 78% of them appearing once. The sequenced sample consisted of PBMCs. The receptors were gathered from a male donor in good health and CMV-seronegative.

This clone is medium-sized within its sample. The V and J genes are TRBV6-5 and TRBJ2-1; TRBD2 matches 10 bases. The CDR3 spans 15 residues. The ends lost 6 bases at V and 8 bases at J; junction bases unmatched: 10. Germline assignment: CDR1 MNHEY and CDR2 SVGAGI. The CDR3 protein is CASSGTGTSVYEQFF. CDR3 bases: TGTGCCAGCAGCGGGACCGGGACTAGCGTCTATGAGCAGTTCTTC.

This clone came up a few times. The CDR3 sequence: CASGQGWDAEAFF. CDR3 nucleotide sequence: TGTGCCAGCGGCCAGGGGTGGGACGCTGAAGCTTTCTTT. This rearrangement joins TRBV6-5 to TRBJ1-1; TRBD1 is a possible D gene (6 bases). The germline V and J ends were trimmed by 8 bases and 6 bases, with 16 bases remaining between them. This CDR3 comprises 13 residues. CDR1 is MNHEY, CDR2 SVGAGI, per germline.

This clone has a handful of counts. Its ends do not fully match the called genes, so a read error is possible. V and J are TRBV28 and TRBJ2-6; no definite D call. CDR3 length equals 16 residues. Germline V gene sequence: CDR1 MDHEN, CDR2 SYDVKM. The CDR3 bases are TGTGCCAGCAGTATATGGACGGGCTCTGGGGCCAACGTCCTGACTTTC. Protein: CASSIWTGSGANVLTF.

The CDR3 nucleotides are TGCGCCAGCAGCTTGGGGGGAGCAGACGGGGAGCTGTTTTTT. Amino acids: CASSLGGADGELFF. The chain carries TRBV5-1 and TRBJ2-2, with D perhaps TRBD2 (5 bases). The CDR3 sequence is 14 residues long. V was pared by 0 bases and J by 7 bases, with 10 bases between. Germline lookup yields CDR1 SGHRS and CDR2 YFSETQ.

This chain links TRBV2 with TRBJ1-1, with TRBD1 matching 9 bases. CDR1 and CDR2 from the germline V gene are SNHLY and FYNNEI. CDR3 length equals 12 residues. V shed 9 bases and J 5 bases; nucleotides not matched to a gene: 4. In nucleotides, the CDR3 is TGTGCCAGAGGGACAGGGCGGACTGAAGCTTTCTTT. Translation gives CARGTGRTEAFF.

The chain couples TRBV5-1 to TRBJ2-5, with 7 bases identical to TRBD1. The J call may be incorrect, as the DNA end agrees better with TRBJ2-7. The CDR3 spans 14 residues. CDR1 is SGHRS and CDR2 is YFSETQ in the germline V gene. The CDR3 coding sequence is TGCGCCAGCAGCTTGGAAGGGGGCACAGTCGAGCAGTACTTC. It translates to CASSLEGGTVEQYF.

The chain uses TRBV29-1 and TRBJ2-7, with 7 positions matching TRBD2. Germline lookup yields CDR1 SQVTM and CDR2 ANQGSEA. This CDR3 is 14 amino acids long. J was trimmed by 5 bases and V by 7 bases; bases with no gene match: 14. The CDR3 sequence: CSAHAGRESDEQYF. The CDR3 region has the DNA TGCAGCGCCCACGCGGGGCGGGAGTCCGACGAGCAGTACTTC.

Points on this clone: This same CDR3 is encoded by further DNA sequences in the sample. The gene calls are TRBV19 and TRBJ1-5; D remains ambiguous. Trimming took 3 bases from V and 7 from J, leaving 13 bases between them. This CDR3 has 14 residues. Per the germline V gene, CDR1 is LNHDA and CDR2 is SQIVND (reference sequence). The CDR3 region has the DNA TGTGCCAGTAGTATTCAAGGAGGCGGCCAGCCCCAGCATTTT. Protein: CASSIQGGGQPQHF.

The rearrangement uses TRBV27 and TRBJ2-1; 7 bases are a match to TRBD2. With V trimmed by 6 bases and J by 5 bases, 22 bases remained unmatched. Germline-derived CDR1 and CDR2 are MNHEY and SMNVEV (reference sequence). The CDR3 extends over 19 amino acids. For the CDR3, the DNA is TGTGCCAGCAGCCGAACCGCTCTCGTCCTAGCGGAGCAAGACAATGAGCAGTTCTTC. Its translation: CASSRTALVLAEQDNEQFF.

The gene calls are TRBV5-1 and TRBJ2-5; 10 positions agree with TRBD1. The CDR3 spans 15 residues. Trimming removed 4 bases from V and 5 bases from J; junction bases left unmatched: 8. Germline V gene sequence: CDR1 SGHRS, CDR2 YFSETQ. The CDR3: CASSRTGGGGETQYF. The CDR3 DNA follows: TGCGCCAGCAGCCGGACAGGGGGAGGTGGGGAGACCCAGTACTTC.

The chain recombines TRBV7-8 with TRBJ1-2, with 10 positions matching TRBD1. V dropped 4 bases and J dropped 8; count of bases not matched to a gene: 4. Germline CDR1 is SGHVS and CDR2 is FQNEAQ. The CDR3 has 13 residues. CDR3 region: CASSWDRGRGYTF. As DNA, the CDR3 is TGTGCCAGCAGCTGGGACAGGGGACGGGGCTACACCTTC.

CDR3 DNA: TGTGCCAGCAGTTTCGGCGGGAGTATTTACGAGCAGTACTTC. Translation gives CASSFGGSIYEQYF. The V call is TRBV27, the J call TRBJ2-7; 7 nucleotides match TRBD2. The germline V gene encodes CDR1 MNHEY and CDR2 SMNVEV (reference sequence). With V trimmed by 3 bases and J by 4 bases, 6 bases remained unmatched. This CDR3 region has 14 residues.

The chain carries TRBV14 and TRBJ1-1, with no clear D. This CDR3 contains 13 residues. The germline V gene has CDR1 SGHDN and CDR2 FVKESK. V dropped 0 bases and J dropped 5 bases, with 7 bases sitting between them. Here the CDR3 DNA reads TGTGCCAGCAGCCAAGATCGGGAGACTGAAGCTTTCTTT. Its translation: CASSQDRETEAFF.

The CDR3 sequence is CASSLGQGVLQETQYF. DNA of the CDR3: TGTGCCAGCAGCTTGGGACAGGGGGTTCTCCAAGAGACCCAGTACTTC. The V gene is TRBV5-6, the J gene TRBJ2-5, with 9 bases that match TRBD1. This CDR3 comprises 16 residues. Germline CDR1 reads SGHDT; CDR2 reads YYEEEE. V lost 0 bases, J lost 1 base, and 4 bases stayed unmatched.

This rearrangement joins TRBV29-1 to TRBJ1-1, with a tentative D call TRBD1 (6 bases). V gave up 5 bases and J gave up 5 bases, with 15 bases separating them. Germline V gene data show CDR1 as SQVTM and CDR2 as ANQGSEA. The CDR3 extends over 13 amino acids. CDR3 sequence: CSVKGVVGTEAFF. The CDR3 nucleotides read TGCAGCGTTAAGGGGGTAGTAGGTACTGAAGCTTTCTTT.

The rearrangement links TRBV19 to TRBJ2-5; D remains unclear. There are 14 residues in the CDR3. Germline CDR1 and CDR2: LNHDA and SQIVND (reference sequence). Between the trimmed V and J ends, which lost 5 bases and 9 bases, there was a span of 19 bases. This chain's CDR3 is CASSAAPFGSAQYF. CDR3 nucleotide sequence: TGTGCCAGTAGTGCTGCCCCGTTCGGGTCGGCCCAGTACTTC. Using reference TRBV19 and TRBJ2-5 for the parts outside the CDR3, the full variable domain is DGGITQSPKYLFRKEGQNVTLSCEQNLNHDAMYWYRQDPGQGLRLIYYSQIVNDFQKGDIAEGYSVSREKKESFPLTVTSAQKNPTAFYLCASSAAPFGSAQYFGPGTRLLVL.

The rearrangement joins TRBV20-1 to TRBJ2-7; TRBD1 is a possible D gene (5 bases). There are 11 residues in the CDR3. Germline CDR1 reads DFQATT; CDR2 reads SNEGSKA (reference sequence). V lost 6 bases and J 4 bases, leaving 10 bases between the germline ends. CDR3 nucleotide sequence: TGCAGTGCCCACGACAGATACGAGCAGTACTTC. Residues: CSAHDRYEQYF.

This clone came up a few times. This sequence joins TRBV7-9 and TRBJ1-2; D is possibly TRBD1 (5 bases). From germline, CDR1 is SEHNR and CDR2 FQNEAQ (reference sequence). The CDR3 covers 12 residues. Trimming cost V 6 bases and J 3 bases, with 8 bases left between them. The DNA of the CDR3 is TGTGCCAGCAGTCCAGGGTACTATGGCTACACCTTC. It is translated as CASSPGYYGYTF.

This rearrangement joins TRBV9 to TRBJ1-2; perhaps TRBD1 as D (5 bases). This CDR3 is 15 amino acids long. Germline loops: CDR1 SGDLS, CDR2 YYNGEE. V was pared by 4 bases and J by 8 bases, with 21 bases between. CDR3 region: CASSPYRTKLQGYTF. The CDR3, as DNA: TGTGCCAGCAGCCCGTACAGGACAAAACTGCAAGGCTACACCTTC.

The chain uses TRBV5-8 and TRBJ2-7; D uncertain. V was clipped by 1 base and J by 7 bases, with 12 bases between them. This CDR3 spans 13 amino acids. The germline V gene encodes CDR1 SGHTS and CDR2 YDEGEE. CDR3 DNA sequence: TGTGCCAGCAGCTTGAGTAGTAATACTGAGCAGTACTTC. Translation: CASSLSSNTEQYF.

Only a few counts were recorded for this clone. The chain has TRBV5-6 and TRBJ2-7; tentative D call: TRBD1 (6 bases). V was pared by 3 bases and J by 9 bases, with 10 bases between. The germline CDR1 and CDR2 sequences are SGHDT and YYEEEE. The length of the CDR3 is 11 residues. CDR3 residues: CASSSTGTQYF. The CDR3 DNA reads TGTGCCAGCAGCTCAACAGGGACGCAGTACTTC.

The chain combines TRBV5-1 with TRBJ2-7, with 9 bases aligning to TRBD2. Trimming removed 4 bases from V and 0 bases from J; junction bases left unmatched: 2. The germline V gene encodes CDR1 SGHRS and CDR2 YFSETQ. The CDR3 has 14 residues. Written as DNA, the CDR3 is TGCGCCAGCAGCCCTAGCGGGAACTCCTACGAGCAGTACTTC. Its protein is CASSPSGNSYEQYF.

V usage is TRBV30 and J usage is TRBJ2-3; 10 bases align to TRBD2. CDR3 size: 14 residues. The J segment lost 2 bases and the V segment lost 8 bases, leaving 7 bases of the junction unmatched. Germline-derived CDR1 and CDR2 are GTSNPN and SVGIG (reference sequence). DNA for the CDR3: TGTGCCAGGGATAGCGGGAGGCTCACAGATACGCAGTATTTT. As protein: CARDSGRLTDTQYF.

To note about this clone: This same CDR3 is encoded by further DNA sequences in the sample. The chain recombines TRBV5-1 with TRBJ2-2; TRBD2 matches 7 bases. J was trimmed by 4 bases and V by 1 base; bases with no gene match: 7. The CDR3 is 16 residues long. The V gene's germline CDR1 is SGHRS and CDR2 YFSETQ. This CDR3 is CASSLLKREPTGELFF. The CDR3 region has the DNA TGCGCCAGCAGCTTGCTTAAGCGGGAACCCACCGGGGAGCTGTTTTTT.

The gene calls are TRBV15 and TRBJ1-1; D is uncertain. The CDR3 covers 15 residues. The ends were cut back, 0 bases at V and 2 bases at J, with 10 bases in the middle. Per the germline V gene, CDR1 is LNHNV and CDR2 is YYDKDF (reference sequence). CDR3 sequence reads: CATSRDRGVNTEAFF. The CDR3 DNA follows: TGTGCCACCAGCAGAGATCGGGGAGTTAACACTGAAGCTTTCTTT.

V gene TRBV29-1 combines with J gene TRBJ1-1; maybe TRBD1 (6 bases). The germline gives CDR1 SQVTM, CDR2 ANQGSEA. Trimming shortened V by 4 bases and J by 1 base, and 13 bases separated the two germline ends. The CDR3 extends over 14 amino acids. The CDR3 nucleotides are TGCAGCGTTGTTTATTGGACAGCGAACACTGAAGCTTTCTTT. It is translated as CSVVYWTANTEAFF. Full variable domain (missing parts from reference TRBV29-1 and TRBJ1-1): SAVISQKPSRDICQRGTSLTIQCQVDSQVTMMFWYRQQPGQSLTLIATANQGSEATYESGFVIDKFPISRPNLTFSTLTVSNMSPEDSSIYLCSVVYWTANTEAFFGQGTRLTVV.

The chain joins TRBV9 to TRBJ1-1, with D tentatively TRBD1 (5 bases). Trimming cost V 4 bases and J 3 bases, with 10 bases left between them. Germline CDR1 is SGDLS and CDR2 is YYNGEE. This CDR3 is built from 13 residues. CDR3 nucleotide sequence: TGTGCCAGCAGCCCAGACAGAGACACTGAAGCTTTCTTT. It is translated as CASSPDRDTEAFF. The variable domain in full, with the rest retrieved from reference TRBV9 and TRBJ1-1, is DSGVTQTPKHLITATGQRVTLRCSPRSGDLSVYWYQQSLDQGLQFLIQYYNGEERAKGNILERFSAQQFPDLHSELNLSSLELGDSALYFCASSPDRDTEAFFGQGTRLTVV.